This T cell receptor beta chain comes out of a study of cytomegalovirus exposure and HLA in healthy donors. For the study at large: Among the approximately 400 genotyped donors, more than 70% were placed in the Caucasian-associated ancestry cluster. General observations from the study: Later examination showed HLA-associated TCR beta chains had greater clonal expansion than equally common others. It was taken for granted in presence/absence analyses that sequencing depth across donors was roughly uniform. TCR sequences were mostly rare, though some public TCRs occurred in many donors.

PCR involved 60 Vbeta and 13 Jbeta primers. Clones were read by immunoSEQ multiplex PCR, and TCRdb kept only the in-frame ones, dropping some. The table records about 91,000 clones, approximately 89% of them present only once. Germline V gives CDR1 MNHEY, CDR2 SMNVEV (reference sequence). The ends were cut back, 4 bases at V and 6 bases at J, with 19 bases in the middle. The CDR3 extends over 16 amino acids. Of note for this clone: Its antigen is currently unknown.

Material for sequencing was PBMCs. This sequence joins TRBV27 and TRBJ1-5; D is possibly TRBD1 (6 bases). This clonotype was sampled from a young man in good health and CMV-seropositive. Here the CDR3 reads CASSSLGGWATQPQHF. The CDR3 region has the DNA TGTGCCAGCAGTTCCTTAGGGGGTTGGGCGACTCAGCCCCAGCATTTT.